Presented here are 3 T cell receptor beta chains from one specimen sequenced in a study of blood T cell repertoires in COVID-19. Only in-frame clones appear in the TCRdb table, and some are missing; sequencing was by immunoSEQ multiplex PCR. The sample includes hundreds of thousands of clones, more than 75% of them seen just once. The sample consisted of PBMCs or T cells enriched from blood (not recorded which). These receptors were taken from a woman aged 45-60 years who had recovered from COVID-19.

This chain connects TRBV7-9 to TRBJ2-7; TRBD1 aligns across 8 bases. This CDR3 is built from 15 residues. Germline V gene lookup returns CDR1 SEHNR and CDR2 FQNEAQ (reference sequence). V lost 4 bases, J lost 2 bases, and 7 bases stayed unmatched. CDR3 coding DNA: TGTGCCAGCAGCTCCCGGACAGGGAGCGCCTACGAGCAGTACTTC. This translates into CASSSRTGSAYEQYF.

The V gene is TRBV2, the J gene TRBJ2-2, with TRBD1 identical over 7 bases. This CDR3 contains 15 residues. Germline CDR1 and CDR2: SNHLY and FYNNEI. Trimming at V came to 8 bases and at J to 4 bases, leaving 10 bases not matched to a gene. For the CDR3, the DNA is TGTGCCAGCGGAGACAGGGAACAAGCCACCGGGGAGCTGTTTTTT. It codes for CASGDREQATGELFF.

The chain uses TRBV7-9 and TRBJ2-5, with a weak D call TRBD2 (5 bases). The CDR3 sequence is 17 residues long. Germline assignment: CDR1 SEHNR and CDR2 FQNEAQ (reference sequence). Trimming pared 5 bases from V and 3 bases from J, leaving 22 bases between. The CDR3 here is CASSIRTPVVAKETQYF. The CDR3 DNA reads TGTGCCAGCAGCATAAGAACCCCCGTGGTAGCGAAAGAGACCCAGTACTTC. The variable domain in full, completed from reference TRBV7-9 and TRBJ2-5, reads DTGVSQNPRHKITKRGQNVTFRCDPISEHNRLYWYRQTLGQGPEFLTYFQNEAQLEKSRLLSDRFSAERPKGSFSTLEIQRTEQGDSAMYLCASSIRTPVVAKETQYFGPGTRLLVL.